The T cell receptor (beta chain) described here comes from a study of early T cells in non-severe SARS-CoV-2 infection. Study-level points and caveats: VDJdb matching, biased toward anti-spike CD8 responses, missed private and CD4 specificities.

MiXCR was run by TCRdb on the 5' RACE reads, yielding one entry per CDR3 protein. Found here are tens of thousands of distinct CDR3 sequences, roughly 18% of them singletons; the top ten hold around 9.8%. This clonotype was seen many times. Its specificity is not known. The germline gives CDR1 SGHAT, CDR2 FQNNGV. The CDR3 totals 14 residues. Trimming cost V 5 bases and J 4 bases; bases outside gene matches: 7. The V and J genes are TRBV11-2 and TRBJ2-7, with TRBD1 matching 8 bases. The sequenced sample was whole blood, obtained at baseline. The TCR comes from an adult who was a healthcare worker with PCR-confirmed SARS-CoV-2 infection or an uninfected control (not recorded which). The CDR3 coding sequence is TGTGCCAGCAGCCAGTTGAGACAGGGGTACGAGCAGTACTTC. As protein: CASSQLRQGYEQYF.